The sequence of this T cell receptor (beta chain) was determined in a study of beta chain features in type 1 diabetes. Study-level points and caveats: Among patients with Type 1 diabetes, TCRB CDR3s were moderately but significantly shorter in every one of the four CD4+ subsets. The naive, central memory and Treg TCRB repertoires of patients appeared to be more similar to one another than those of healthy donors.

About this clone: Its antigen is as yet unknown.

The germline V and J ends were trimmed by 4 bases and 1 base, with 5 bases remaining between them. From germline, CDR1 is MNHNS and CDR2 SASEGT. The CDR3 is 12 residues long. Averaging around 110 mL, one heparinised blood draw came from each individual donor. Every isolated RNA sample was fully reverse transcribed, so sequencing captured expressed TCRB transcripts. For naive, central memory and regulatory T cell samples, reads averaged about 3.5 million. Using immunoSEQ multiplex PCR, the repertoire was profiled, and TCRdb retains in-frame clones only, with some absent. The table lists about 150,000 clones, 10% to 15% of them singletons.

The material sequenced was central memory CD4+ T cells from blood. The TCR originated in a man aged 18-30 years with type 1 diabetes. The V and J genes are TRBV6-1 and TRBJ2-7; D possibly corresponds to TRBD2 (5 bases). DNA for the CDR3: TGTGCCAGCAGTGGAGGGTCCTACGAGCAGTACTTC. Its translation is CASSGGSYEQYF.